A single T cell receptor beta chain is shown here with its context. Antigen specificity is unknown. Germline CDR1 and CDR2: ENHRY and SYGVKD. V was cut by 8 bases and J by 5 bases, with 9 bases left in between. The CDR3 has 11 residues. PCR employed 60 Vbeta and 13 Jbeta primers. Profiling relied on immunoSEQ multiplex PCR, and the TCRdb table lists in-frame clones only, not all of them. The sample yields about 190,000 clones, approximately 78% seen once. These data come from a study of cytomegalovirus exposure and HLA in healthy donors. Broader study findings: The study dropped some indistinguishable V segments, TRBV6-2 and TRBV6-3 among them. In presence/absence analyses, roughly uniform sequencing depth across donors was assumed. The study carried out a later analysis of TCR beta sequences. It associated 16,951 of them with specific HLA alleles at a false discovery rate of 0.05. The listing of 160 or so TCR beta chains classed them as cytomegalovirus-associated.

This TCR was recovered from a male donor in good health and CMV-seronegative. Sequencing was performed on PBMCs. The J gene is TRBJ2-5, the V gene TRBV10-3; a possible D gene is TRBD2 (6 bases). CDR3 sequence reads: CAIGGTETQYF. The CDR3 DNA sequence: TGTGCCATCGGGGGGACGGAGACCCAGTACTTC.